A single sample gave rise to the 25 T cell receptor beta chains below, sequenced in a study of Graves' ophthalmopathy and Graves' hyperthyroidism. Researchers took RNA transcripts and amplified TCR beta CDR3 regions from them. First-round RT-PCR with HTBI primers preceded a second-round multiplex PCR. TCRdb analysed the multiplex PCR reads with MiXCR anew, one entry per CDR3 protein. The sample consists of a few hundred thousand distinct CDR3 sequences, roughly a sixth of them appearing once. The specimen sequenced was peripheral blood. The source of these receptors is an adult man with Graves' ophthalmopathy.

The table lists this clonotype with many counts. V usage is TRBV12-3 or TRBV12-4 and J usage is TRBJ1-2, with no clear D. Trimming took off 5 bases at V and 2 bases at J, with 12 bases between the two ends. CDR3 length: 14 amino acids. CDR3: CASSVKGWNYGYTF. DNA of the CDR3: TGTGCCAGCAGTGTTAAGGGTTGGAACTATGGCTACACCTTC.

This clonotype was found many times. This chain uses TRBV2 with TRBJ1-6; no reliable D call. The V end lost 1 base, the J end lost 7 bases, and 11 bases lay between the germline ends. Germline lookup yields CDR1 SNHLY and CDR2 FYNNEI. CDR3 size: 15 residues. This chain's CDR3 is CASSEDTGRNSPLHF. DNA of the CDR3: TGTGCCAGCAGTGAAGACACCGGGCGGAATTCACCCCTCCACTTT.

This clonotype was recorded at least ten times. The chain is built from TRBV3-1 and TRBJ1-1, with D hard to call. The CDR3 loop spans 13 amino acids. The germline V and J ends were trimmed by 0 bases and 7 bases, with 9 bases remaining between them. Germline CDR1 reads LGHDT; CDR2 reads YNNKEL (reference sequence). The CDR3 nucleotides read TGTGCCAGCAGCCAAGATAGCTGGGGTGAAGCTTTCTTT. It is translated as CASSQDSWGEAFF.

This clonotype was found many times. The chain has TRBV19 and TRBJ1-3; D might be TRBD1 (5 bases). V lost 5 bases and J lost 0, with 20 bases in between. The CDR3 totals 18 residues. Germline V gene sequence: CDR1 LNHDA, CDR2 SQIVND (reference sequence). The chain's CDR3 is CASSPTQGSRNSGNTIYF. DNA of the CDR3: TGTGCCAGTAGTCCGACGCAGGGATCTCGCAACTCTGGAAACACCATATATTTT.

In its sample, this clonotype was seen many times. The chain combines TRBV24-1 with TRBJ1-2; TRBD1 matches at 7 bases. V shed 1 base and J 7 bases; nucleotides not matched to a gene: 5. The CDR3 contains 14 residues. Germline V gene sequence: CDR1 KGHDR, CDR2 SFDVKD. In DNA, the CDR3 is TGTGCCACCAGTGATTTCGAGGGGGCGCGTGGCTACACCTTC. It translates to CATSDFEGARGYTF.

This clonotype was recorded at least ten times. V is TRBV5-1 and J is TRBJ1-1; D may be TRBD1 (6 bases). Germline V CDR1 and CDR2: SGHRS, YFSETQ. CDR3 length: 14 residues. V was trimmed by 0 bases and J by 6 bases, leaving 12 bases between them. CDR3 residues: CASSLEVQGSEAFF. In nucleotides, the CDR3 is TGCGCCAGCAGCTTGGAAGTCCAGGGGTCTGAAGCTTTCTTT.

This clonotype has a count of ten or more. The chain has TRBV3-1 and TRBJ1-1, with TRBD1 matching 9 bases. Germline CDR1 reads LGHDT; CDR2 reads YNNKEL (reference sequence). With 3 bases clipped from V and 4 bases from J, the junction kept 3 bases outside the gene matches. This CDR3 spans 14 amino acids. CDR3 amino acids: CASSQTGGTTEAFF. The CDR3 region has the DNA TGTGCCAGCAGCCAGACAGGGGGGACCACTGAAGCTTTCTTT.

About this clonotype: It may be a read error: a sequence one base away is much more abundant. The gene calls are TRBV11-2 and TRBJ2-7; D remains unclear. Germline V gives CDR1 SGHAT, CDR2 FQNNGV. The CDR3 totals 17 residues. The V end lost 5 bases, the J end lost 6 bases, and 26 bases lay between the germline ends. The CDR3 nucleotides read TGTGCCAGCAGCCGCGTCGGTGCCTTGGGCCCTTATACCGAGCAGTACTTC. This encodes CASSRVGALGPYTEQYF. Combining the CDR3 with reference TRBV11-2 and TRBJ2-7 gives the whole variable domain EAGVAQSPRYKIIEKRQSVAFWCNPISGHATLYWYQQILGQGPKLLIQFQNNGVVDDSQLPKDRFSAERLKGVDSTLKIQPAKLEDSAVYLCASSRVGALGPYTEQYFGPGTRLTVT.

This clonotype came up many times. The chain uses TRBV28 and TRBJ1-2; the match to TRBD1 covers 9 bases. Germline V gene sequence: CDR1 MDHEN, CDR2 SYDVKM. The J segment lost 4 bases and the V segment lost 6 bases, leaving 9 bases of the junction unmatched. The CDR3 is 15 amino acids. The CDR3 DNA follows: TGTGCCAGCAGCGGGACAGGGTTTGGCAGCTATGGCTACACCTTC. This encodes CASSGTGFGSYGYTF.

As regards this clonotype: At one boundary the junction diverges from the germline segment, which might be a read error. The genes are TRBV7-2 and TRBJ2-5; 9 bases are shared with TRBD2. The CDR3 is 15 residues long. Germline CDR1 reads SGHTA; CDR2 reads FQGNSA. Here the CDR3 reads CASSFVSVAGETQYF. The CDR3 nucleotides read TGTGCCAGCAGCTTCGTGTCGGTAGCGGGAGAGACTCAGTACTTC.

V and J are TRBV28 and TRBJ1-1, with a possible D match to TRBD1 (5 bases). CDR1 and CDR2 from the germline V gene are MDHEN and SYDVKM. Between the trimmed V and J ends, which lost 10 bases and 4 bases, there was a span of 16 bases. The CDR3 consists of 13 residues. CDR3 amino acids: CATRRRGSTEAFF. DNA for the CDR3: TGTGCCACGCGTCGGAGGGGAAGCACTGAAGCTTTCTTT.

This clonotype appeared many times. The junction departs from the called germline gene at one end, perhaps through a read error. The chain carries TRBV6-1 and TRBJ2-5; D unclear. Germline CDR1 is MNHNS and CDR2 is SASEGT. The CDR3 loop spans 14 amino acids. The CDR3: CASSEVGSQETQYF. CDR3 nucleotide sequence: TGTGCCAGCAGCGAAGTAGGTTCCCAAGAGACCCAGTACTTC.

This clonotype was seen repeatedly, ten times or more. The rearrangement links TRBV7-3 to TRBJ2-1, with a possible D match to TRBD2 (7 bases). The length of the CDR3 is 17 residues. In germline, CDR1 is SGHTA, CDR2 FQGTGA. The V gene lost 0 bases and the J gene lost 9 bases, with 21 bases spanning the gap. The CDR3 loop reads CASSLTLGGGSSSEQFF. DNA for the CDR3: TGTGCCAGCAGCTTAACATTGGGGGGGGGCAGTAGTTCTGAGCAGTTCTTC.

This clonotype turned up a few times. The rearrangement joins TRBV4-1 to TRBJ1-3; TRBD1 is a possible D gene (5 bases). V lost 2 bases and J lost 0, with 20 bases in between. The length of the CDR3 is 19 residues. Germline CDR1 and CDR2: MGHRA and YSYEKL. The CDR3 loop reads CASSQLPLAGGDSGNTIYF. CDR3 sequence (DNA): TGCGCCAGCAGCCAACTCCCGCTTGCGGGGGGGGACTCTGGAAACACCATATATTTT.

This chain connects TRBV19 to TRBJ2-2; 11 bases agree with TRBD1. The CDR3 totals 21 residues. CDR1 and CDR2 (germline): LNHDA, SQIVND (reference sequence). The V gene end was trimmed by 6 bases and the J gene end by 2 bases; junction bases not matched to a gene: 20. The CDR3 region is CASRARTGGGLAKINTGELFF. The DNA for the CDR3 is TGTGCCAGTAGGGCCAGGACAGGGGGCGGGCTAGCGAAGATAAACACCGGGGAGCTGTTTTTT.

This clonotype has a count of ten or more. This chain connects TRBV7-9 to TRBJ2-5; 7 nucleotides agree with TRBD1. CDR1 is SEHNR and CDR2 is FQNEAQ in the germline V gene (reference sequence). V shed 4 bases and J 5 bases; nucleotides not matched to a gene: 10. The CDR3 is 15 amino acids. The CDR3 sequence: CASSSGGTGKETQYF. Written as DNA, the CDR3 is TGTGCCAGCAGCTCAGGGGGAACAGGGAAGGAGACCCAGTACTTC.

This clonotype was observed many times. The CDR3 here is CASSLGGARRGEQYF. The CDR3 region has the DNA TGTGCCAGCAGTTTAGGGGGGGCCAGGCGGGGCGAGCAGTACTTC. This sequence joins TRBV12-3 or TRBV12-4 and TRBJ2-7; D possibly uses TRBD1 or TRBD2 (6 bases each). CDR3 size: 15 residues. The V end lost 1 base, the J end lost 6 bases, and 16 bases lay between the germline ends.

This clonotype was seen repeatedly, ten times or more. V is TRBV29-1 and J is TRBJ2-5; TRBD1 is a possible D gene (6 bases). The V end lost 3 bases, the J end lost 9 bases, and 14 bases lay between the germline ends. Germline values: CDR1 SQVTM, CDR2 ANQGSEA. The CDR3 covers 12 residues. Written as DNA, the CDR3 is TGCAGCGTTGATCGGGGTCCAGGGGCCCAGTACTTC. This encodes CSVDRGPGAQYF.

This clonotype was counted many times. The V gene is TRBV6-5, the J gene TRBJ2-7, with 9 bases that match TRBD1. J gave up 1 base and V 7 bases, and 8 bases lay outside the gene matches. Germline CDR1 reads MNHEY; CDR2 reads SVGAGI. The CDR3 spans 15 residues. The CDR3 is CASTLSGTGSYEQYF. The CDR3 coding sequence is TGTGCCAGCACACTATCCGGGACAGGGTCCTACGAGCAGTACTTC.

Ten or more counts support this clonotype. The chain employs TRBV12-3 or TRBV12-4 and TRBJ2-5; 8 nucleotides line up with TRBD2. This CDR3 contains 13 residues. Trimming took 7 bases from V and 4 from J; bases not matched to a gene: 5. CDR3 coding DNA: TGTGCCAGCACCGGGGGGGGTGGAGAGACCCAGTACTTC. It is translated as CASTGGGGETQYF.

This clonotype came up many times. The rearrangement links TRBV20-1 to TRBJ1-2, with D tentatively TRBD1 (6 bases). The V gene's germline CDR1 is DFQATT and CDR2 SNEGSKA (reference sequence). V was clipped by 6 bases and J by 5 bases, with 13 bases between them. CDR3 length: 12 amino acids. The CDR3 region is CSAGGESYGYTF. CDR3 in DNA: TGCAGTGCAGGGGGGGAGAGTTATGGCTACACCTTC.

This clonotype was seen at least ten times. The chain recombines TRBV20-1 with TRBJ2-2; possible D gene TRBD2, 6 bases. Germline V lookup: CDR1 DFQATT, CDR2 SNEGSKA (reference sequence). The V end lost 6 bases, the J end lost 1 base, and 12 bases lay between the germline ends. The CDR3 has 14 residues. The CDR3 here is CSAGLGLNTGELFF. CDR3 nucleotides: TGCAGTGCGGGCCTGGGACTGAACACCGGGGAGCTGTTTTTT.

This clonotype has ten or more counts. The V and J genes are TRBV3-1 and TRBJ2-5; TRBD1 matches 7 bases. V lost 1 base to trimming and J lost 5 bases; unmatched junction nucleotides: 4. CDR1 LGHDT and CDR2 YNNKEL come from the germline V gene (reference sequence). This CDR3 comprises 14 residues. CDR3 DNA: TGTGCCAGCAGCCAAGTGATCAGGGGGGAGACCCAGTACTTC. This translates into CASSQVIRGETQYF.

In this sample, this clonotype turned up many times. The chain links TRBV12-3 or TRBV12-4 to TRBJ2-5; 9 nucleotides agree with TRBD1. V trimming: 3 bases; J trimming: 5 bases; junction bases outside the gene matches: 4. The CDR3 is made up of 14 amino acids. CDR3 residues: CASSFTGGGETQYF. For the CDR3, the DNA is TGTGCCAGCAGTTTCACAGGGGGCGGTGAGACCCAGTACTTC.

This clonotype was found many times. The chain joins TRBV12-3 or TRBV12-4 to TRBJ1-5; 8 positions match TRBD1. With 4 bases clipped from V and 7 bases from J, the junction kept 6 bases outside the gene matches. The CDR3 has 14 residues. CDR3 residues: CASSWQGAGQPQHF. The CDR3 bases are TGTGCCAGCAGTTGGCAGGGGGCCGGGCAGCCCCAGCATTTT.